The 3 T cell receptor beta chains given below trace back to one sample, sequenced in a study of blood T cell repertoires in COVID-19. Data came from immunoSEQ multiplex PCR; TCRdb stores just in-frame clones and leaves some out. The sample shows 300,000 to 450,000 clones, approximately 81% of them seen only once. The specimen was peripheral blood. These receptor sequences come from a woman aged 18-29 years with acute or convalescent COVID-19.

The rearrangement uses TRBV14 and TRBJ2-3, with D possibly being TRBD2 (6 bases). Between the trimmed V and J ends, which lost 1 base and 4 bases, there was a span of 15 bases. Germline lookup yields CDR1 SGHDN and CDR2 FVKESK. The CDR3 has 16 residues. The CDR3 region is CASSQGPGRRADTQYF. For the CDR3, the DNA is TGTGCCAGCAGCCAAGGGCCAGGGCGGAGGGCAGATACGCAGTATTTT.

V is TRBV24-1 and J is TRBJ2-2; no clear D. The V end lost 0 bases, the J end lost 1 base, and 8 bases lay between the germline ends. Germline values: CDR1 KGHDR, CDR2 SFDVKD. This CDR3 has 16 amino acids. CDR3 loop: CATSDLDRGNTGELFF. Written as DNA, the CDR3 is TGTGCCACCAGTGATTTGGATCGCGGGAACACCGGGGAGCTGTTTTTT.

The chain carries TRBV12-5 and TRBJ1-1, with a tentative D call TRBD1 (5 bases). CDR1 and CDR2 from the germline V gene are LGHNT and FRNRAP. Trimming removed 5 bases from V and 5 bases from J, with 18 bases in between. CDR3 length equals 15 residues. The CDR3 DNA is TGTGCTAGTGGTCCCCTCGGGGGGGAGGAAACTGAAGCTTTCTTT. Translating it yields CASGPLGGEETEAFF.